The 24 T cell receptor beta chains listed next were all sequenced from one sample in a study of T cells in localized non-small cell lung cancer. Generated by immunoSEQ multiplex PCR, the TCRdb table keeps only in-frame clones and is missing some. Among about 2,000 clones, 24% were seen once, and the ten largest hold about an eighth. The source material was lung tumor tissue, sampled before any cancer treatment. The receptors derive from a woman between 35 and 75 years old with stage II squamous cell lung carcinoma.

V and J are TRBV29-1 and TRBJ1-1; D remains ambiguous. CDR3 length equals 13 residues. CDR1 is SQVTM and CDR2 is ANQGSEA in the germline V gene. V was cut by 4 bases and J by 5 bases, with 14 bases left in between. The CDR3 DNA sequence: TGCAGCGTTGGCGGGAAATTGAGGACTGAAGCTTTCTTT. This codes for CSVGGKLRTEAFF. Drawing the rest from reference TRBV29-1 and TRBJ1-1, the complete variable domain is SAVISQKPSRDICQRGTSLTIQCQVDSQVTMMFWYRQQPGQSLTLIATANQGSEATYESGFVIDKFPISRPNLTFSTLTVSNMSPEDSSIYLCSVGGKLRTEAFFGQGTRLTVV.

This clone qualifies as large. J is TRBJ2-3 and V is TRBV11-3; the match to TRBD2 covers 12 bases. The CDR3 is made up of 17 amino acids. Trimming cost V 5 bases and J 3 bases; bases outside gene matches: 9. Germline values: CDR1 SGHNT, CDR2 YENEEA. The CDR3 spells CASSNKRLAGATDTQYF. The DNA for the CDR3 is TGTGCCAGCAGCAATAAACGACTAGCGGGAGCAACAGATACGCAGTATTTT.

By sample share, this clone is medium-sized (0.01 to 0.1%). The CDR3 DNA is TGTGCCAGCAGTTATAACCCGACAGAAGCCCTCCCCTACGAGCAGTACTTC. It yields the protein CASSYNPTEALPYEQYF. The V call is TRBV6-8, the J call TRBJ2-7; tentatively, D is TRBD1 (5 bases). Germline V gene lookup returns CDR1 MNHGY and CDR2 SAAAGT. V shed 3 bases and J shed 2 bases, with 20 bases lying between them. The CDR3 consists of 17 residues.

The chain uses TRBV18 and TRBJ2-5; TRBD2 matches 8 bases. This CDR3 region has 15 residues. The V and J ends lost 5 bases and 5 bases, in that order; junction bases with no gene match: 10. The germline V gene encodes CDR1 KGHSH and CDR2 LQKENI. CDR3 nucleotide sequence: TGTGCCAGCTCAGCCTTAGCGGGATCTGGGGAGACCCAGTACTTC. Encoded protein: CASSALAGSGETQYF.

This CDR3 reads CASSFLADTSTDTQYF. The CDR3 nucleotides read TGTGCCAGCAGCTTCCTAGCAGATACTAGCACAGATACGCAGTATTTT. The chain joins TRBV11-1 to TRBJ2-3; D possibly corresponds to TRBD2 (5 bases). Trimming removed 3 bases from V and 0 bases from J, with 13 bases in between. The CDR3 covers 16 residues. CDR1 and CDR2 from the germline V gene are SGHAT and FQDESV (reference sequence).

The chain uses TRBV5-1 and TRBJ2-7, with 10 bases aligning to TRBD1. The germline V gene has CDR1 SGHRS and CDR2 YFSETQ. This CDR3 has 14 amino acids. The V and J ends lost 4 bases and 2 bases, in that order; junction bases with no gene match: 3. CDR3 nucleotide sequence: TGCGCCAGCAGCCTCGGACAGGGGGCCTACGAGCAGTACTTC. Its protein product is CASSLGQGAYEQYF.

The rearrangement links TRBV29-1 to TRBJ2-1; TRBD2 is a possible D gene (5 bases). Trimming took 7 bases from V and 7 from J, leaving 29 bases between them. Germline-derived CDR1 and CDR2 are SQVTM and ANQGSEA. The CDR3 sequence is 17 residues long. The CDR3 nucleotides read TGCAGCGCCGTGAGGGTATCGGGTTCGAGCCGTCAAAATGAGCAGTTCTTC. Protein: CSAVRVSGSSRQNEQFF.

This clone was observed a handful of times. The chain is built from TRBV7-1 and TRBJ1-4, with D possibly TRBD1 on 5 matching bases. TRBV7-1 has ORF status, its function being uncertain. Trimming removed 11 bases from V and 4 bases from J, with 20 bases in between. The CDR3 has 15 amino acids. CDR3 sequence (DNA): TGTGCCTCTCGTCAGGGACCCAGCCTTAATGAAAAACTGTTTTTT. Translation gives CASRQGPSLNEKLFF.

This clone is medium-sized (0.01 to 0.1%) in the sample. The genes are TRBV11-3 and TRBJ2-7, with D unresolved. V lost 4 bases to trimming and J lost 6 bases, with 16 bases between them. The CDR3 runs 14 residues. The germline V gene encodes CDR1 SGHNT and CDR2 YENEEA. CDR3 protein: CASSYLGWGGEQYF. The CDR3 nucleotides read TGTGCCAGCAGCTACCTTGGGTGGGGTGGCGAGCAGTACTTC. Complete variable domain (other parts from reference TRBV11-3 and TRBJ2-7): EAGVVQSPRYKIIEKKQPVAFWCNPISGHNTLYWYLQNLGQGPELLIRYENEEAVDDSQLPKDRFSAERLKGVDSTLKIQPAELGDSAVYLCASSYLGWGGEQYFGPGTRLTVT.

The chain is built from TRBV18 and TRBJ2-7; 8 bases fit TRBD1. There are 14 residues in the CDR3. Germline V gene data show CDR1 as KGHSH and CDR2 as LQKENI. V lost 5 bases, J lost 4 bases, and 7 bases stayed unmatched. The CDR3 region is CASSVDRGKYEQYF. The DNA of the CDR3 is TGTGCCAGCTCAGTCGACAGGGGAAAGTACGAGCAGTACTTC.

This clone has just a few counts. The gene calls are TRBV19 and TRBJ1-1; the D is unclear. The CDR3 is 14 residues long. The germline V gene has CDR1 LNHDA and CDR2 SQIVND (reference sequence). V was trimmed by 3 bases and J by 4 bases, leaving 12 bases between them. As DNA, the CDR3 is TGTGCCAGTAGTATTTTGCTATTTGGCACTGAAGCTTTCTTT. Its translation: CASSILLFGTEAFF.

This clone was observed a handful of times. CDR3 amino acids: CASDKQGTAGELFF. The CDR3 region has the DNA TGTGCCAGCGACAAACAGGGGACCGCCGGGGAGCTGTTTTTT. This chain uses TRBV6-8 with TRBJ2-2, with TRBD1 matching 7 bases. Per germline, CDR1 MNHGY and CDR2 SAAAGT. The V and J ends lost 8 bases and 6 bases, in that order; junction bases with no gene match: 9. The CDR3 covers 14 residues.

J is TRBJ2-1 and V is TRBV30; D is undetermined. CDR1 is GTSNPN, CDR2 SVGIG, per germline (reference sequence). The CDR3 contains 15 residues. V was shortened by 0 bases and J by 3 bases, with 12 bases between the two germline ends. CDR3: CAWSVVGRYYNEQFF. In DNA, the CDR3 is TGTGCCTGGAGTGTGGTTGGCCGATACTACAATGAGCAGTTCTTC. Variable domain in full (rest from reference TRBV30 and TRBJ2-1): SQTIHQWPATLVQPVGSPLSLECTVEGTSNPNLYWYRQAAGRGLQLLFYSVGIGQISSEVPQNLSASRPQDRQFILSSKKLLLSDSGFYLCAWSVVGRYYNEQFFGPGTRLTVL.

V and J are TRBV6-8 and TRBJ2-2, with 10 bases aligning to TRBD2. V lost 0 bases to trimming and J lost 4 bases; unmatched junction nucleotides: 2. In germline, CDR1 is MNHGY, CDR2 SAAAGT. CDR3 length: 16 amino acids. The DNA of the CDR3 is TGTGCCAGCAGTTACTCTAGCGGGGGGACCACCGGGGAGCTGTTTTTT. As protein: CASSYSSGGTTGELFF.

This clone is medium-sized by share. CDR3 in DNA: TGTGCCAGCAGCAAACCTCCGGGACAGTGGAAAGAGACCCAGTACTTC. Its protein is CASSKPPGQWKETQYF. The chain has TRBV11-3 and TRBJ2-5; 7 bases map to TRBD1. This CDR3 is 16 amino acids long. V lost 5 bases and J lost 3; bases outside the gene matches: 12. Looked up from germline, CDR1 is SGHNT and CDR2 is YENEEA.

This clone was picked up a small number of times. The chain links TRBV6-8 to TRBJ1-5, with unresolved D. The V end lost 3 bases, the J end lost 4 bases, and 7 bases lay between the germline ends. The germline V gene has CDR1 MNHGY and CDR2 SAAAGT. This CDR3 spans 13 amino acids. CDR3 DNA sequence: TGTGCCAGCAGTTATATAGGAAATCAGCCCCAGCATTTT. Its translation is CASSYIGNQPQHF.

The rearrangement joins TRBV19 to TRBJ1-1; TRBD1 is a possible D gene (5 bases). The CDR3 runs to 13 residues. Between the trimmed V and J ends, which lost 4 bases and 11 bases, there was a span of 17 bases. The germline V gene encodes CDR1 LNHDA and CDR2 SQIVND (reference sequence). CDR3 bases: TGTGCCAGTAGTAAGGACACCTTCCAGACGGCTTTCTTT. Translated: CASSKDTFQTAFF. The full variable domain, rest sourced from reference TRBV19 and TRBJ1-1, is DGGITQSPKYLFRKEGQNVTLSCEQNLNHDAMYWYRQDPGQGLRLIYYSQIVNDFQKGDIAEGYSVSREKKESFPLTVTSAQKNPTAFYLCASSKDTFQTAFFGQGTRLTVV.

J is TRBJ2-1 and V is TRBV30; 8 nucleotides align to TRBD2. Trimming took 7 bases from V and 1 from J; bases not matched to a gene: 0. The germline CDR1 and CDR2 sequences are GTSNPN and SVGIG (reference sequence). The CDR3 runs 12 residues. The CDR3 nucleotides read TGTGCCTCTAGCGGGTCCTACAATGAGCAGTTCTTC. This gives the protein CASSGSYNEQFF.

This clone appeared a few times. This chain links TRBV14 with TRBJ2-3; 13 nucleotides match TRBD2. After removal of 5 bases from V and 4 bases from J, the junction contained 6 bases not matched to a gene. Germline V gene lookup returns CDR1 SGHDN and CDR2 FVKESK. The CDR3 extends over 16 amino acids. CDR3 in amino acids: CASSARLAGGADTQYF. CDR3 DNA: TGTGCCAGCAGCGCTCGACTAGCGGGAGGAGCAGATACGCAGTATTTT.

The V gene is TRBV29-1, the J gene TRBJ2-2, with no clear D. The CDR3 consists of 14 residues. Germline V lookup: CDR1 SQVTM, CDR2 ANQGSEA. V was clipped by 6 bases and J by 4 bases, with 15 bases between them. The CDR3 nucleotides read TGCAGCGTGAAGACCCGGGCCGCCACCGGGGAGCTGTTTTTT. This encodes CSVKTRAATGELFF.

In its sample, this clone is medium-sized. The chain carries TRBV9 and TRBJ1-5; D not certain. Trimming removed 0 bases from V and 1 base from J, with 5 bases in between. The CDR3 has 14 amino acids. The germline V gene encodes CDR1 SGDLS and CDR2 YYNGEE. The CDR3 DNA reads TGTGCCAGCAGCGTAGGGCAGAGCAATCAGCCCCAGCATTTT. Residues: CASSVGQSNQPQHF.

The chain joins TRBV18 to TRBJ1-1; D is undetermined. CDR3 size: 13 residues. Deletions cut 6 bases from V and 1 base from J, with 9 bases between. The germline V gene encodes CDR1 KGHSH and CDR2 LQKENI. The CDR3 loop is CASSPFGNTEAFF. Written as DNA, the CDR3 is TGTGCCAGCTCCCCTTTTGGGAACACTGAAGCTTTCTTT. Based on the CDR3 plus reference TRBV18 and TRBJ1-1, the full variable domain is NAGVMQNPRHLVRRRGQEARLRCSPMKGHSHVYWYRQLPEEGLKFMVYLQKENIIDESGMPKERFSAEFPKEGPSILRIQQVVRGDSAAYFCASSPFGNTEAFFGQGTRLTVV.

By proportion, this clone is medium-sized (0.01 to 0.1%). J is TRBJ2-5 and V is TRBV11-3; 8 nucleotides agree with TRBD1. The CDR3 consists of 14 residues. Per the germline V gene, CDR1 is SGHNT and CDR2 is YENEEA. The V gene end was trimmed by 3 bases and the J gene end by 4 bases; junction bases not matched to a gene: 4. CDR3 nucleotide sequence: TGTGCCAGCAGCTTGACCGGGACAGGAGAGACCCAGTACTTC. Translating gives CASSLTGTGETQYF.

This clone was counted a few times. The chain carries TRBV27 and TRBJ2-5; D is unresolved. Germline assignment: CDR1 MNHEY and CDR2 SMNVEV (reference sequence). The CDR3 runs 13 residues. V shed 3 bases and J shed 5 bases, with 10 bases lying between them. The CDR3 here is CASSLIGLETQYF. The CDR3 region has the DNA TGTGCCAGCAGTTTGATAGGGCTCGAGACCCAGTACTTC.